Following are 12 T cell receptor beta chains from one sample sequenced in a study of shared clonotypes between healthy human individuals. Sequenced by immunoSEQ multiplex PCR; TCRdb stores in-frame clones only, minus some. The table records around 1.4 million clones, approximately 98.5% of them present only once. Source material: naive CD4+ T cells sorted from blood. As to subset: CD45RA+ positively selected. The receptor set was obtained from a man aged 30 to 45 in good health.

The chain links TRBV9 to TRBJ2-1, with TRBD1 as a possible D gene (5 bases). Trimming shortened V by 4 bases and J by 12 bases, and 17 bases separated the two germline ends. The germline V gene has CDR1 SGDLS and CDR2 YYNGEE. This CDR3 comprises 13 residues. CDR3 coding DNA: TGTGCCAGCAGCAATACCCCAGGGAAGGGGCAGTTCTTC. As protein: CASSNTPGKGQFF. The full variable domain, in which reference TRBV9 and TRBJ2-1 provide the parts outside the CDR3, is DSGVTQTPKHLITATGQRVTLRCSPRSGDLSVYWYQQSLDQGLQFLIQYYNGEERAKGNILERFSAQQFPDLHSELNLSSLELGDSALYFCASSNTPGKGQFFGPGTRLTVL.

This chain connects TRBV5-1 to TRBJ2-5; possibly TRBD1 or TRBD2 for D (6 bases each). There are 14 residues in the CDR3. Per the germline V gene, CDR1 is SGHRS and CDR2 is YFSETQ. V lost 2 bases, J lost 7 bases, and 15 bases lay in between. The CDR3 DNA is TGCGCCAGCAGCTTACAGGGTCAAGCGGGGACCCAGTACTTC. This gives the protein CASSLQGQAGTQYF.

The chain recombines TRBV7-2 with TRBJ1-2; the D is unclear. The length of the CDR3 is 11 residues. Germline assignment: CDR1 SGHTA and CDR2 FQGNSA. Deletions cut 5 bases from V and 6 bases from J, with 7 bases between. CDR3 sequence: CASSPSNGYTF. The CDR3 DNA follows: TGTGCCAGCAGCCCCTCGAATGGCTACACCTTC.

This chain connects TRBV7-2 to TRBJ2-7; D remains ambiguous. Per germline, CDR1 SGHTA and CDR2 FQGNSA. Trimming removed 1 base at V and 2 bases at J, with 12 bases between. The CDR3 consists of 15 residues. Written as DNA, the CDR3 is TGTGCCAGCAGCTTAGAACGAGCCACGACCTACGAGCAGTACTTC. This codes for CASSLERATTYEQYF.

The V gene is TRBV7-2, the J gene TRBJ2-7; D perhaps matches TRBD1 (6 bases). This CDR3 comprises 13 residues. Trimming shortened V by 2 bases and J by 4 bases, and 9 bases separated the two germline ends. Germline assignment: CDR1 SGHTA and CDR2 FQGNSA. CDR3 amino acids: CASSLTGQYEQYF. The CDR3 DNA reads as TGTGCCAGCAGCTTAACAGGGCAATACGAGCAGTACTTC. Based on the CDR3 plus reference TRBV7-2 and TRBJ2-7, the full variable domain is GAGVSQSPSNKVTEKGKDVELRCDPISGHTALYWYRQSLGQGLEFLIYFQGNSAPDKSGLPSDRFSAERTGGSVSTLTIQRTQQEDSAVYLCASSLTGQYEQYFGPGTRLTVT.

The rearrangement uses TRBV11-2 and TRBJ2-2, with D hard to call. The ends were cut back, 5 bases at V and 4 bases at J, with 8 bases in the middle. The CDR3 is made up of 13 amino acids. CDR1 and CDR2 (germline): SGHAT, FQNNGV. The chain's CDR3 is CASSEMFTGELFF. DNA for the CDR3: TGTGCCAGCAGCGAGATGTTCACCGGGGAGCTGTTTTTT.

The chain uses TRBV2 and TRBJ1-1; D is unresolved. CDR3 length equals 11 residues. Germline CDR1 SNHLY, CDR2 FYNNEI. With 7 bases removed from V and 1 base from J, the gap between germline ends came to 4 bases. The CDR3 spells CASIENTEAFF. CDR3 coding DNA: TGTGCCAGCATTGAGAACACTGAAGCTTTCTTT.

The chain has TRBV19 and TRBJ1-3, with D maybe TRBD1 (5 bases). CDR3 length equals 13 residues. V shed 6 bases and J shed 3 bases, with 9 bases lying between them. The germline gives CDR1 LNHDA, CDR2 SQIVND (reference sequence). The CDR3 region is CASRGTDGNTIYF. DNA of the CDR3: TGTGCCAGTAGAGGGACTGATGGAAACACCATATATTTT.

The genes are TRBV11-1 and TRBJ2-5, with unresolved D. CDR3 length: 14 residues. Trimming removed 5 bases from V and 1 base from J, with 11 bases in between. In germline, CDR1 is SGHAT, CDR2 FQDESV (reference sequence). The CDR3 DNA follows: TGTGCCAGCAGCACCCCGGACGGCCAAGAGACCCAGTACTTC. Translating gives CASSTPDGQETQYF.

In the case of this clone: This specimen includes other DNA sequences encoding the same CDR3. V is TRBV20-1 and J is TRBJ1-2; no definite D call. With 5 bases removed from V and 6 bases from J, the gap between germline ends came to 4 bases. The germline CDR1 and CDR2 sequences are DFQATT and SNEGSKA (reference sequence). This CDR3 comprises 9 residues. CDR3 loop: CSAGNGYTF. DNA for the CDR3: TGCAGTGCTGGGAATGGCTACACCTTC.

The chain is built from TRBV20-1 and TRBJ2-7; 7 bases line up with TRBD2. This CDR3 spans 11 amino acids. J was trimmed by 5 bases and V by 7 bases; bases with no gene match: 5. From germline, CDR1 is DFQATT and CDR2 SNEGSKA (reference sequence). The CDR3 reads CSGREVHEQYF. The CDR3 DNA is TGCAGTGGACGGGAGGTTCACGAGCAGTACTTC.

The chain carries TRBV7-2 and TRBJ2-7, with D possibly TRBD2 on 6 matching bases. V dropped 5 bases and J dropped 9 bases, with 11 bases sitting between them. The V gene's germline CDR1 is SGHTA and CDR2 FQGNSA. The CDR3 is made up of 11 amino acids. In nucleotides, the CDR3 is TGTGCCAGCAGCCCTGGGGGGTGGCAGTACTTC. Translated: CASSPGGWQYF. Full variable domain (outside the CDR3, taken from reference TRBV7-2 and TRBJ2-7): GAGVSQSPSNKVTEKGKDVELRCDPISGHTALYWYRQSLGQGLEFLIYFQGNSAPDKSGLPSDRFSAERTGGSVSTLTIQRTQQEDSAVYLCASSPGGWQYFGPGTRLTVT.